This TCR beta chain was identified during a study of response to subunit inactivated influenza vaccine. This clonotype was observed a few times. TCRdb reanalysed the RT-PCR reads using MiXCR and keeps one entry per CDR3 protein. The sample yields hundreds of thousands of distinct CDR3 sequences, 10% to 12% seen once. The CDR3 loop spans 13 amino acids. V dropped 0 bases and J dropped 7 bases, with 11 bases sitting between them. Germline V gene lookup returns CDR1 SGHRS and CDR2 YFSETQ. In addition, the sample was reused for a study of T cells expressing NK-cell markers. That publication notes: UMI-tagged 5'RACE template switching yielded the TCR beta cDNA. Sorted CD3+CD56+NKG2C+, CD3+CD56+NKG2C- and CD3+CD56-NKG2C+ T cells supplied TCR beta repertoires. Top CD8+ clonotypes included the dominant CD3+CD56+NKG2C+ clonotypes in 5 to 7 donors. Leadership of the CD3+CD56-NKG2C+ fraction also belonged to these clonotypes in a handful of donors. Questions lingered over whether expanded NKG2C+ T cell clones were HCMV-specific.

V is TRBV5-1 and J is TRBJ2-7, with D possibly being TRBD2 (5 bases). This clonotype was obtained from a man aged 45-65 years who received an inactivated influenza vaccine. The sequences come from PBMCs from blood, collected on the day of vaccination. The CDR3 sequence is CASSLAIEGEQYF. CDR3 bases: TGCGCCAGCAGCTTGGCCATAGAGGGTGAGCAGTACTTC.